One sample yielded the 14 T cell receptor beta chains listed below, sequenced in a study of blood T cell repertoires in COVID-19. Profiled with immunoSEQ multiplex PCR; TCRdb holds only in-frame clones, not every one. The sample lists some 70,000 clones, about 90% seen once, with more than 2% in the top ten. Sequencing was performed on peripheral blood. These TCRs come from a human donor in a cohort sampled during active COVID-19.

In nucleotides, the CDR3 is TGCGCCAGCAGTGGAGGACTTGGATGGGAGCAGTACTTC. Amino acids: CASSGGLGWEQYF. The rearrangement joins TRBV10-1 to TRBJ2-7; a weak D match, TRBD2 (5 bases). The CDR3 sequence is 13 residues long. Trimming shortened V by 4 bases and J by 7 bases, and 14 bases separated the two germline ends. In germline, CDR1 is WNHNN, CDR2 SYGVQD (reference sequence).

V and J are TRBV29-1 and TRBJ1-2, with D perhaps matching TRBD1 (5 bases). Germline V gene sequence: CDR1 SQVTM, CDR2 ANQGSEA. The CDR3 covers 13 residues. The V and J ends lost 3 bases and 4 bases respectively, with 12 bases between them. The CDR3 bases are TGCAGCGTTGAGGAGCAGGGTGGCTATGGCTACACCTTC. Its protein product is CSVEEQGGYGYTF.

V and J are TRBV9 and TRBJ2-3; D may be TRBD2 (5 bases). Germline assignment: CDR1 SGDLS and CDR2 YYNGEE. The CDR3 spans 16 residues. Trimming took off 6 bases at V and 4 bases at J, with 21 bases between the two ends. For the CDR3, the DNA is TGTGCCAGCACCCCCTTTGAGGGTTCTTTGGCAGATACGCAGTATTTT. Translation: CASTPFEGSLADTQYF.

This clone came up once. V and J are TRBV4-3 and TRBJ1-6; 9 bases line up with TRBD1. J gave up 10 bases and V 3 bases, and 13 bases lay outside the gene matches. The CDR3 has 17 amino acids. Germline loops: CDR1 LGHNA, CDR2 YSLEER. CDR3 amino acids: CASSQINPGTGQSPLHF. CDR3 DNA sequence: TGCGCCAGCAGCCAGATAAACCCCGGGACAGGGCAATCACCCCTCCACTTT.

J is TRBJ1-4 and V is TRBV6-5; 10 bases map to TRBD1. Per the germline V gene, CDR1 is MNHEY and CDR2 is SVGAGI. The CDR3 sequence is 14 residues long. Trimming cost V 6 bases and J 14 bases; bases outside gene matches: 12. CDR3 DNA sequence: TGTGCCAGCAGGGGGACAGGGGAGGTACGCTCGCTGTTTTTT. It is translated as CASRGTGEVRSLFF.

Details on this clone: One junction end does not reproduce the germline sequence, and a read error may be involved. This chain links TRBV27 with TRBJ1-1, with 8 bases lining up with TRBD1. The CDR3 contains 13 residues. CDR1 and CDR2 (germline): MNHEY, SMNVEV (reference sequence). Here the CDR3 DNA reads TGTGCCACCGCCAATCCTCGGACAGGGCGCGTTCTCTTT. Protein: CATANPRTGRVLF.

The rearrangement links TRBV19 to TRBJ2-3; possible D gene TRBD1, 6 bases. The CDR3 runs to 14 residues. Looked up from germline, CDR1 is LNHDA and CDR2 is SQIVND (reference sequence). Trimming took off 5 bases at V and 2 bases at J, with 11 bases between the two ends. The CDR3, as DNA: TGTGCCAGTAGTCCCAAGGGGGACACAGATACGCAGTATTTT. It translates to CASSPKGDTDTQYF.

This chain links TRBV10-1 with TRBJ2-7, with D possibly being TRBD1 (6 bases). The CDR3 runs to 15 residues. The germline V gene has CDR1 WNHNN and CDR2 SYGVQD (reference sequence). V gave up 3 bases and J gave up 2 bases, with 14 bases separating them. For the CDR3, the DNA is TGCGCCAGCAGTGACCCCGGACAGTTGACCTACGAGCAGTACTTC. This gives the protein CASSDPGQLTYEQYF.

As DNA, the CDR3 is TGTGCCAGCAGCGATACAGGGATGAGTCAAGCGCAGTATTTT. Its protein is CASSDTGMSQAQYF. This chain connects TRBV11-2 to TRBJ2-3, with D maybe TRBD1 (6 bases). Germline CDR1 and CDR2: SGHAT and FQNNGV. This CDR3 is 14 amino acids long. The ends were cut back, 5 bases at V and 10 bases at J, with 19 bases in the middle.

The V and J genes are TRBV9 and TRBJ1-5, with a tentative D call TRBD1 (6 bases). Trimming cost V 0 bases and J 6 bases, with 16 bases left between them. This CDR3 contains 16 residues. Germline V gene lookup returns CDR1 SGDLS and CDR2 YYNGEE. The CDR3 DNA reads as TGTGCCAGCAGCGTAGATGGGGGCGCTTCCGGTCAGCCCCAGCATTTT. This codes for CASSVDGGASGQPQHF.

This clone was detected once. This sequence joins TRBV28 and TRBJ2-7; 7 bases align to TRBD1. V was clipped by 3 bases and J by 2 bases; unmatched bases: 7. The length of the CDR3 is 15 residues. Germline V gene sequence: CDR1 MDHEN, CDR2 SYDVKM. The CDR3 here is CASSFSGTETYEQYF. The CDR3 nucleotides read TGTGCCAGCAGTTTCTCCGGGACAGAGACCTACGAGCAGTACTTC.

This clone came up a few times. The CDR3 spells CASSPTSGSYNEQFF. As DNA, the CDR3 is TGTGCCAGCAGCCCGACTAGCGGCTCCTACAATGAGCAGTTCTTC. This chain uses TRBV28 with TRBJ2-1, with 9 nucleotides matching TRBD2. Germline loops: CDR1 MDHEN, CDR2 SYDVKM. The CDR3 has 15 residues. V was clipped by 6 bases and J by 0 bases; unmatched bases: 3.

This clone appeared a few times. This rearrangement joins TRBV7-9 to TRBJ1-2; D ambiguous. The V end lost 4 bases, the J end lost 10 bases, and 10 bases lay between the germline ends. This CDR3 is 11 amino acids long. Germline CDR1 and CDR2: SEHNR and FQNEAQ (reference sequence). This CDR3 is CASSSGVPYTF. CDR3 nucleotides: TGTGCCAGCAGCTCCGGAGTGCCCTACACCTTC.

The rearrangement links TRBV9 to TRBJ2-7; 10 bases fit TRBD2. CDR1 is SGDLS and CDR2 is YYNGEE in the germline V gene. CDR3 length: 15 amino acids. The V segment lost 0 bases and the J segment 2 bases; nucleotides outside the gene matches: 2. CDR3 residues: CASSVGLAGTYEQYF. CDR3 DNA: TGTGCCAGCAGCGTAGGACTAGCGGGCACCTACGAGCAGTACTTC.